This is a list of T cell receptor beta chains from one sample in a study of beta chain features in type 1 diabetes. Libraries were prepared by immunoSEQ multiplex PCR; TCRdb keeps only in-frame clonotypes and omits some of them. The sample lists more than 150,000 clones; roughly 9% were seen once. The sequenced sample was central memory CD4+ T cells from blood. These receptors all stem from a woman aged 25 to 39 with type 1 diabetes. The conserved cysteine and the conserved F or W are not part of the CDR3 here. The D gene is left open where the match is weak.

D gene: -; V gene: TRBV9; J gene: TRBJ2-1; CDR3 protein: ASSDGNYNEQF
D gene: -; V gene: TRBV5-1; J gene: TRBJ1-2; CDR3 protein: ASSELYRVGGYT
D gene: TRBD2; V gene: TRBV29-1; J gene: TRBJ2-5; CDR3 protein: SVVASGDETQY
D gene: -; V gene: TRBV6-6; J gene: TRBJ2-7; CDR3 protein: ASSYQSGPYEQY
D gene: -; V gene: TRBV5-1; J gene: TRBJ2-2; CDR3 protein: ASSTETGELF
D gene: -; V gene: TRBV19; J gene: TRBJ1-1; CDR3 protein: ASSIDDRGDTEAF
D gene: TRBD1; V gene: TRBV30; J gene: TRBJ1-1; CDR3 protein: AIGGLVTEAF
D gene: TRBD1; V gene: TRBV5-1; J gene: TRBJ1-4; CDR3 protein: ASSYAGGYEKLF
D gene: TRBD1; V gene: TRBV5-4; J gene: TRBJ1-4; CDR3 protein: ASSLQQGGNEKLF
D gene: -; V gene: TRBV7-9; J gene: TRBJ1-1; CDR3 protein: ASSEGQSNTEAF
D gene: TRBD1; V gene: TRBV7-9; J gene: TRBJ1-4; CDR3 protein: ASSLLDRHEKLF
D gene: -; V gene: TRBV29-1; J gene: TRBJ2-2; CDR3 protein: SAGRQEELF
D gene: -; V gene: TRBV19; J gene: TRBJ2-6; CDR3 protein: ASTTRQSGANVLT
D gene: -; V gene: TRBV14; J gene: TRBJ2-5; CDR3 protein: ASSRDTQETQY
D gene: -; V gene: TRBV5-1; J gene: TRBJ2-3; CDR3 protein: ASSIDIRSDTQY
D gene: TRBD2; V gene: TRBV5-4; J gene: -; CDR3 protein: ASSRTSGTYEQY
D gene: -; V gene: TRBV5-4; J gene: TRBJ2-3; CDR3 protein: ASSLEPLGTDTQY
D gene: -; V gene: TRBV4-2; J gene: TRBJ1-1; CDR3 protein: ASSQGYSHTEAF
D gene: -; V gene: TRBV7-2; J gene: TRBJ2-1; CDR3 protein: ASSQDGGTSYNEQF
D gene: TRBD1; V gene: TRBV7-9; J gene: TRBJ2-1; CDR3 protein: ASSLAGQYNEQF
D gene: TRBD1; V gene: TRBV20-1; J gene: TRBJ1-2; CDR3 protein: SAGQGYGYT
D gene: -; V gene: TRBV4-1; J gene: TRBJ1-3; CDR3 protein: ASSQQTVFSGNTIY
D gene: TRBD1; V gene: TRBV6-7; J gene: TRBJ2-1; CDR3 protein: ASSYSIRDRKRNEQF
D gene: TRBD2; V gene: TRBV29-1; J gene: TRBJ2-1; CDR3 protein: SVEKVAGGSEQF
D gene: -; V gene: TRBV7-2; J gene: TRBJ1-1; CDR3 protein: ASSPRAGSGEAF
D gene: -; V gene: TRBV29-1; J gene: TRBJ2-3; CDR3 protein: SGRLNTDTQY
D gene: -; V gene: TRBV5-1; J gene: TRBJ1-1; CDR3 protein: ASRPGPRGTEAF
D gene: -; V gene: TRBV7-8; J gene: TRBJ2-7; CDR3 protein: ASSLGPTGEQY
D gene: -; V gene: TRBV11-2; J gene: TRBJ2-6; CDR3 protein: ASGISGANVLT
D gene: TRBD2; V gene: TRBV30; J gene: TRBJ2-1; CDR3 protein: AWSVKGRAGEQF
D gene: -; V gene: TRBV28; J gene: TRBJ1-5; CDR3 protein: ASSFVQNQPQH
D gene: -; V gene: TRBV28; J gene: TRBJ1-4; CDR3 protein: ASTQINEKLF
D gene: -; V gene: TRBV28; J gene: TRBJ2-5; CDR3 protein: ASSEKRGTQY
D gene: -; V gene: TRBV5-6; J gene: TRBJ2-5; CDR3 protein: ASSRGFQETQY
D gene: TRBD2; V gene: TRBV7-2; J gene: TRBJ2-7; CDR3 protein: ASSFDGGSSYEQY
D gene: TRBD2; V gene: TRBV5-1; J gene: TRBJ2-7; CDR3 protein: ASSLEGIAGSLSYEQY
D gene: TRBD1; V gene: TRBV28; J gene: TRBJ2-7; CDR3 protein: ASSGGQYEQY